The clone carrying this T cell receptor (beta chain) was observed a few times. Its target is not known. Cultured CD4+ T cell DNA underwent sequencing with the Oncomine TCR Beta short-read assay. TCRdb used MiXCR to reprocess the PCR reads, holding one entry per CDR3 protein. The sample has under 20,000 distinct CDR3 sequences, around 50% seen once. Treatment in this sample: approximately 11-day PBMC culture with coronavirus spike peptide pools or control peptides (ViraFEST assay). After expanding antigen-specific T cells with peptide pools, ViraFEST sequenced their TCRs. Peptide pools at 10 ug/ml and IL-2 at 10 IU/ml were added to cultures of two million PBMCs per well. The data are from a study of vaccination and CD4 T cells after COVID-19. The overall study: The convalescent group had six males, four females, seven Caucasians, two Asians, one multiracial. Drawing of post-COVID samples took place a median about 94 days after diagnosis (range 35 to 161).

V lost 1 base, J lost 6 bases, and 7 bases lay in between. Germline V CDR1 and CDR2: SGHVS, FQNEAQ. The CDR3 is 13 residues long. The chain links TRBV7-8 to TRBJ1-5; D ambiguous. Sequenced material: CD4+ T cells from blood, cultured in vitro. The sequence was obtained from a human donor who had recovered from COVID-19. The CDR3 is CASSLVATQPQHF. CDR3 nucleotide sequence: TGTGCCAGCAGCTTAGTGGCTACTCAGCCCCAGCATTTT.